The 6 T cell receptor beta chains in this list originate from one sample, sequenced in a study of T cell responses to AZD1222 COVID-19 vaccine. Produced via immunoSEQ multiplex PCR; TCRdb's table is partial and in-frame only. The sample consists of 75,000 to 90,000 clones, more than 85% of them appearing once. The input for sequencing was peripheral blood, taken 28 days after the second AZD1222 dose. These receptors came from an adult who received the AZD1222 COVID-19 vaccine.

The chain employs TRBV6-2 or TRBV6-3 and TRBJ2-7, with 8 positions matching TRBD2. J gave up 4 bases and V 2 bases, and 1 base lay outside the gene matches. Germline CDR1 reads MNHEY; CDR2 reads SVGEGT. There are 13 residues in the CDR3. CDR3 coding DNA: TGTGCCAGCAGTTACGGACTAGCTTACGAGCAGTACTTC. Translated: CASSYGLAYEQYF.

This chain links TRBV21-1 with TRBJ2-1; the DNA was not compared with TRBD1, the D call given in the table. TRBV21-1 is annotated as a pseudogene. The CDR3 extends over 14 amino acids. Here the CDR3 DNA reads TGTGCCAGCCCTAGGACAGGGTGGAACAATGAGCAGTTCTTC. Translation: CASPRTGWNNEQFF.

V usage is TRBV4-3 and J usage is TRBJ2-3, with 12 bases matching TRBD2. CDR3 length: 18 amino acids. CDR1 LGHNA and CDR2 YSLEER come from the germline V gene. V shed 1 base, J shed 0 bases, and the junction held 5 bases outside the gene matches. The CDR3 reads CASSQGLAGGPSTDTQYF. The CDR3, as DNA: TGCGCCAGCAGCCAAGGTCTAGCGGGAGGGCCCAGCACAGATACGCAGTATTTT.

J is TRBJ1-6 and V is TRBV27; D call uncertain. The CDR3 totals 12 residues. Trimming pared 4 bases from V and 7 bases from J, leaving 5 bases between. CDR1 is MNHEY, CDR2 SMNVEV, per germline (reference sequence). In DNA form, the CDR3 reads TGTGCCAGCAGTTGGAGAAATTCACCCCTCCACTTT. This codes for CASSWRNSPLHF.

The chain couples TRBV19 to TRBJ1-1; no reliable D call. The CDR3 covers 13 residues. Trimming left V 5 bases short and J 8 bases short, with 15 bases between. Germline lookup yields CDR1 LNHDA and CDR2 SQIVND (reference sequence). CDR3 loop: CASSPTSVGEAFF. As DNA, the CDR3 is TGTGCCAGTAGTCCAACGTCCGTCGGGGAAGCTTTCTTT. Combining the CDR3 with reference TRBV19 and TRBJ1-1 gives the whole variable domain DGGITQSPKYLFRKEGQNVTLSCEQNLNHDAMYWYRQDPGQGLRLIYYSQIVNDFQKGDIAEGYSVSREKKESFPLTVTSAQKNPTAFYLCASSPTSVGEAFFGQGTRLTVV.

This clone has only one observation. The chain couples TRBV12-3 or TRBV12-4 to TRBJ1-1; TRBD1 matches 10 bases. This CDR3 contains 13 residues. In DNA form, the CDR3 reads TGTTCCGACAGGGGGCTCTCGAACACTGAAGCTTTCTTT. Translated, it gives CSDRGLSNTEAFF.